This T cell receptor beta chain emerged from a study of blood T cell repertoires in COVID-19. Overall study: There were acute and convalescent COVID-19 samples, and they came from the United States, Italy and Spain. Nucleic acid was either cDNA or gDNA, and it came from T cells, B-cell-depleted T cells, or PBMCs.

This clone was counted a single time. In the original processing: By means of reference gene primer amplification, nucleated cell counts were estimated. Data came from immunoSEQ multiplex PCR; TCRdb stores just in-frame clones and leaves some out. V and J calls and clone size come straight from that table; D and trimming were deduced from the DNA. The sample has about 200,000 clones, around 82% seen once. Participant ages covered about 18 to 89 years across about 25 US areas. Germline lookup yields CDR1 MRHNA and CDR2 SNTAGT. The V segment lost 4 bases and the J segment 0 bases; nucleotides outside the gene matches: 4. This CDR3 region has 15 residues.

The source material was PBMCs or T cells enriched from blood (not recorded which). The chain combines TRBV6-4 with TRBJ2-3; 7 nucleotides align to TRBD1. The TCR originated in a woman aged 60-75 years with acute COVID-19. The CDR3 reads CASSVNRGSTDTQYF. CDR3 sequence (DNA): TGTGCCAGCAGTGTAAACAGGGGTAGCACAGATACGCAGTATTTT.